Listed below are T cell receptor beta chains from one sample, sequenced in a study of Ad26.COV2.S vaccination and SARS-CoV-2 variants. Sequencing used immunoSEQ multiplex PCR; TCRdb keeps in-frame clones, though not all of them. This table holds approximately 500,000 clones, 87% found once. Sample: peripheral blood, taken in a trial of Ad26.COV2.S vaccine versus placebo. The receptors were gathered from a person aged 18-65 years who received the Ad26.COV2.S COVID-19 vaccine or a placebo. Each CDR3 is given with its conserved first and last residue. Size is omitted from some rows. Given values are once, few, many or a class for expanded clones.

j_gene: TRBJ1-2
v_gene: TRBV30
abundance: .
CDR3aa: CAWSYGQGYGYTF

j_gene: TRBJ2-7
v_gene: TRBV27
abundance: .
CDR3aa: CASTGQPSYEQYF

j_gene: TRBJ1-1
v_gene: TRBV27
abundance: .
CDR3aa: CASSPQGERAEAFF

j_gene: TRBJ1-2
v_gene: TRBV24-1
abundance: .
CDR3aa: CATSDPGARYGYTF

j_gene: TRBJ1-1
v_gene: TRBV7-6
abundance: .
CDR3aa: CASSQGQNTEAFF

j_gene: TRBJ1-4
v_gene: TRBV6-5
abundance: .
CDR3aa: CASSRDSGEKLFF

j_gene: TRBJ2-1
v_gene: TRBV9
abundance: once
CDR3aa: CASSIAPSSYNEQFF

j_gene: TRBJ2-1
v_gene: TRBV28
abundance: .
CDR3aa: CASSLGRQPSYNEQFF

j_gene: TRBJ2-1
v_gene: TRBV5-1
abundance: .
CDR3aa: CASSRAGGNYNEQFF

j_gene: TRBJ2-1
v_gene: TRBV28
abundance: .
CDR3aa: CASSSSWTSGINEQFF

j_gene: TRBJ2-5
v_gene: TRBV7-9
abundance: .
CDR3aa: CASSLASYQETQYF

j_gene: TRBJ1-4
v_gene: TRBV19
abundance: .
CDR3aa: CASSFLGNEKLFF

j_gene: TRBJ1-1
v_gene: TRBV7-2
abundance: .
CDR3aa: CASSPQGLGNTEAFF

j_gene: TRBJ1-2
v_gene: TRBV2
abundance: once
CDR3aa: CASSGGAGYTF

j_gene: TRBJ1-3
v_gene: TRBV2
abundance: .
CDR3aa: CASSEGTPYSGNTIYF

j_gene: TRBJ2-7
v_gene: TRBV7-9
abundance: .
CDR3aa: CASSPTGSYEQYF

j_gene: TRBJ2-2
v_gene: TRBV2
abundance: many
CDR3aa: CASSELRTAINTGELFF

j_gene: TRBJ2-2
v_gene: TRBV4-2
abundance: .
CDR3aa: CASSQGSAGRYTGELFF

j_gene: TRBJ2-7
v_gene: TRBV7-9
abundance: once
CDR3aa: CASSPRWGDTWEQYF

j_gene: TRBJ1-3
v_gene: TRBV7-3
abundance: .
CDR3aa: CASSPSGLQRGNTIYF

j_gene: TRBJ1-1
v_gene: TRBV5-1
abundance: .
CDR3aa: CASSLGTGGWAEAFF

j_gene: TRBJ2-3
v_gene: TRBV4-3
abundance: .
CDR3aa: CASSQAGADTQYF

j_gene: TRBJ1-2
v_gene: TRBV4-3
abundance: .
CDR3aa: CASSQDLGSGYYGYTF

j_gene: TRBJ1-2
v_gene: TRBV28
abundance: .
CDR3aa: CASESGGYGYTF

j_gene: TRBJ1-6
v_gene: TRBV7-8
abundance: .
CDR3aa: CASSSRVGRNSPLHF

j_gene: TRBJ2-7
v_gene: TRBV5-4
abundance: .
CDR3aa: CASSLGGGRSGEQYF